These T cell receptor beta chains were read from a single sample in a study of blood T cells in healthy people across ages. TCRdb called the 5' RACE reads again in MiXCR, with one record for every CDR3 protein. Altogether over 550,000 distinct CDR3 sequences are present, under 30% being singletons, with the ten largest covering around a sixth. The material sequenced was blood. The receptors come from a woman older than 75 in good health. The conserved cysteine and the conserved F or W are not part of the CDR3 here.

TRBV3-1 | ASSKNRGPNTEAF
TRBV7-2 | ASSLRSGGGNSPLH
TRBV12-3/TRBV12-4 | ASSNSGSGNSPLH
TRBV5-1 | ASSRQGLYEKLF
TRBV4-3 | ASSRGVDVNTEAF
TRBV13 | ASSSRVDEQF
TRBV6-1 | ASSEYWGGGETQY
TRBV5-1 | ASRVQLSNSPLH
TRBV12-3/TRBV12-4 | ASTPQQGNYGYT
TRBV9 | ASSSTQSGNTIY
TRBV5-6 | ASSRQGQKTQY
TRBV6-6 | ASSLKGLRDTEAF
TRBV6-1 | ASSVVGNEQY
TRBV5-1 | ASREGANQPQH
TRBV18 | ASSPGERRNTEAF
TRBV27 | ASSLEGQASYEQY
TRBV6-5 | ASTPIAGGLYEQY